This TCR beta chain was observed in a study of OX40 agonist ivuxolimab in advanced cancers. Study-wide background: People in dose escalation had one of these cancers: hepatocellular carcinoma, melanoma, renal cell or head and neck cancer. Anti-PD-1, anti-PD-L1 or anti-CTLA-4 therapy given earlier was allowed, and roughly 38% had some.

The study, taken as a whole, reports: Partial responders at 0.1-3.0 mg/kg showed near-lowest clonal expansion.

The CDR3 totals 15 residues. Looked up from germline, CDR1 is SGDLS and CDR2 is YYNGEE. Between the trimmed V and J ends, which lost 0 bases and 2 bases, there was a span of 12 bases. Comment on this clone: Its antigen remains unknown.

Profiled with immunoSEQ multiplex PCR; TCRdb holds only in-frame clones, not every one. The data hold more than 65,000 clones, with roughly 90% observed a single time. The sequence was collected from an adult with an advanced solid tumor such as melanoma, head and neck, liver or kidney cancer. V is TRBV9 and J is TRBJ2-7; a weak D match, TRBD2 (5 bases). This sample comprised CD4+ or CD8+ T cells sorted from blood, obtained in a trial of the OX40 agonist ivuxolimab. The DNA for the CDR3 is TGTGCCAGCAGCGTAGGAGGGTCCTCGCCCTACGAGCAGTACTTC. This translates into CASSVGGSSPYEQYF. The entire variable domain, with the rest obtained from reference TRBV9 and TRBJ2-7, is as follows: DSGVTQTPKHLITATGQRVTLRCSPRSGDLSVYWYQQSLDQGLQFLIQYYNGEERAKGNILERFSAQQFPDLHSELNLSSLELGDSALYFCASSVGGSSPYEQYFGPGTRLTVT.